These T cell receptor beta chains were read from a single sample in a study of blood T cell repertoires in COVID-19. TCRdb's table, derived via immunoSEQ multiplex PCR, lists solely in-frame clones and lacks some. The sample consists of 380,000 or so clones, roughly four fifths of them appearing once. The material sequenced was peripheral blood. The source is a human donor with acute or convalescent COVID-19. The donor label of this sample is uncertain. CDR3s include the opening cysteine and the closing phenylalanine or tryptophan. A D gene is named only where the DNA matches it firmly. Only some rows state a clone size, as once, few, many or a class for expanded clones.

>TRBD1|NA|TRBV5-1|TRBJ1-2
CASSWDLGTGYGYTF
TGCGCCAGCAGCTGGGACCTGGGGACAGGCTATGGCTACACCTTC
>TRBD1|NA|TRBV27|TRBJ1-2
CASSSYPGQGLNYGYTF
TGTGCCAGCAGTTCATACCCCGGACAGGGCCTAAACTATGGCTACACCTTC
>NA|NA|TRBV5-1|TRBJ2-2
CASSLAWTDGAGELFF
TGCGCCAGCAGCTTGGCATGGACGGACGGGGCCGGGGAGCTGTTTTTT
>NA|once|TRBV6-2/TRBV6-3|TRBJ2-5
CASSNIQETQYF
TGTGCCAGCAGTAATATCCAAGAGACCCAGTACTTC
>NA|once|TRBV4-1|TRBJ1-5
CASSQGRSGQPNQPQHF
TGCGCCAGCAGCCAAGGGCGATCAGGACAACCAAATCAGCCCCAGCATTTT
>TRBD1|NA|TRBV4-2|TRBJ1-6
CASSQELGDRVSSPLHF
TGTGCCAGCAGCCAAGAATTGGGTGACAGGGTGAGTTCACCCCTCCACTTT
>TRBD2|NA|TRBV11-2|TRBJ2-7
CASSIAPGGAQGEQYF
TGTGCCAGCAGCATCGCCCCGGGGGGGGCCCAAGGCGAGCAGTACTTC
>NA|NA|TRBV11-2|TRBJ2-1
CASSHNRGYNEQFF
TGTGCCAGCAGCCACAACCGGGGCTACAATGAGCAGTTCTTC
>TRBD1|once|TRBV2|TRBJ1-5
CASSEEKLRTGANQPQHF
TGTGCCAGCAGTGAAGAAAAACTCCGGACAGGGGCCAATCAGCCCCAGCATTTT
>NA|NA|TRBV2|TRBJ1-5
CASSREGGQPQHF
TGTGCCAGCAGCCGAGAAGGGGGTCAGCCCCAGCATTTT
>TRBD2|NA|TRBV2|TRBJ2-7
CASSGGGSTHEQYF
TGTGCCAGCAGTGGAGGCGGGAGTACCCACGAGCAGTACTTC
>NA|NA|TRBV28|TRBJ1-1
CASSPISNTEAFF
TGTGCCAGCAGCCCAATTAGCAACACTGAAGCTTTCTTT
>NA|NA|TRBV5-1|TRBJ1-1
CASSLGAQRGTEAFF
TGCGCCAGCAGCTTAGGTGCTCAGAGGGGGACTGAAGCTTTCTTT
>NA|NA|TRBV28|TRBJ1-6
CASRESTGNFNSPLHF
TGTGCCAGCAGAGAATCCACAGGAAACTTCAATTCACCCCTCCACTTT
>TRBD1|NA|TRBV10-1|TRBJ2-7
CASSEGRTGESKQYF
TGCGCCAGCAGTGAGGGTAGGACAGGGGAGAGCAAGCAGTACTTC
>NA|NA|TRBV2|TRBJ2-5
CASSFVASQETQYF
TGTGCCAGCAGCTTCGTCGCGAGCCAAGAGACCCAGTACTTC
>NA|NA|TRBV7-2|TRBJ1-6
CASSLVGGGAYSPLHF
TGTGCCAGCAGCTTAGTGGGCGGGGGGGCCTATTCACCCCTCCACTTT
>NA|NA|TRBV4-1|TRBJ2-3
CASSQGVADTDTQYF
TGCGCCAGCAGCCAAGGGGTGGCGGATACAGATACGCAGTATTTT
>NA|once|TRBV6-5|TRBJ1-4
CASTARGDEKLFF
TGTGCCAGCACCGCCCGGGGGGACGAAAAACTGTTTTTT
>NA|NA|TRBV28|TRBJ1-2
CASSLAGRYYGYTF
TGTGCCAGCAGTTTAGCGGGACGGTACTATGGCTACACCTTC
>TRBD2|NA|TRBV2|TRBJ2-3
CASSGQTSGGLGNTQYF
TGTGCCAGCAGTGGTCAGACTAGCGGGGGGCTCGGAAATACGCAGTATTTT
>TRBD1|NA|TRBV28|TRBJ2-1
CASNVGTGSLHEQFF
TGTGCCAGCAACGTGGGGACAGGGTCCCTCCATGAGCAGTTCTTC
>TRBD1|once|TRBV7-9|TRBJ2-3
CASQTGTVHTDTQYF
TGTGCCAGCCAGACCGGGACAGTGCACACAGATACGCAGTATTTT
>NA|NA|TRBV6-2/TRBV6-3|TRBJ2-1
CASSHGGEQFF
TGTGCCAGCAGCCATGGGGGCGAGCAGTTCTTC
>NA|NA|TRBV9|TRBJ1-1
CASSVALSTEAFF
TGTGCCAGCAGCGTAGCCTTGAGCACTGAAGCTTTCTTT
>NA|NA|TRBV19|TRBJ2-6
CASRKPSGANVLTF
TGTGCCAGTCGTAAGCCGAGTGGGGCCAACGTCCTGACTTTC
>NA|NA|TRBV19|TRBJ1-5
CASLNIAGARSNQPQHF
TGTGCCAGTCTTAACATCGCAGGGGCCCGTAGCAATCAGCCCCAGCATTTT
>NA|NA|TRBV30|TRBJ2-1
CAWSQLREQFF
TGTGCCTGGTCACAGTTACGGGAGCAGTTCTTC
>TRBD1|NA|TRBV3-1/TRBV3-2|TRBJ1-2
CASSRNSGQATNNYGYTF
TGTGCCAGCAGCCGGAACTCGGGACAGGCCACTAATAACTATGGCTACACCTTC
>NA|once|TRBV5-5|TRBJ2-7
CASSSNPSYEQYF
TGTGCCAGCAGCTCTAATCCGTCCTACGAGCAGTACTTC
>TRBD2|NA|TRBV5-5|TRBJ2-6
CAPSWGGGDVPGGANVLTF
TGCGCCCCCAGCTGGGGGGGAGGGGACGTCCCGGGAGGGGCCAACGTCCTGACTTTC
>TRBD1|once|TRBV9|TRBJ1-5
CASSVGTGNQPQHF
TGTGCCAGCAGCGTTGGGACAGGGAATCAGCCCCAGCATTTT
>TRBD2|NA|TRBV2|TRBJ2-3
CASKRRAGLASTDTQYF
TGTGCCAGCAAGCGCAGGGCTGGACTAGCAAGCACAGATACGCAGTATTTT
>NA|NA|TRBV14|TRBJ1-4
CASSRGEVGEKLFF
TGTGCCAGCAGCCGAGGAGAAGTAGGTGAAAAACTGTTTTTT
>TRBD1|few|TRBV7-9|TRBJ1-1
CASSRGQYNTEAFF
TGTGCCAGCAGCAGGGGACAGTATAACACTGAAGCTTTCTTT
>TRBD1|NA|TRBV6-4|TRBJ1-1
CASRGTGKNTEAFF
TGTGCCAGCAGGGGGACAGGGAAGAACACTGAAGCTTTCTTT
>TRBD2|NA|TRBV3-1/TRBV3-2|TRBJ2-1
CASSQELLAGGLGEQFF
TGTGCCAGCAGCCAAGAACTACTAGCGGGGGGGCTAGGTGAGCAGTTCTTC
>NA|NA|TRBV6-4|TRBJ1-1
CASRSGTEAFF
TGTGCCAGCAGATCCGGGACTGAAGCTTTCTTT
>TRBD1|once|TRBV29-1|TRBJ1-1
CSVKPVRGAEAFF
TGCAGCGTTAAACCCGTCAGGGGGGCTGAAGCTTTCTTT